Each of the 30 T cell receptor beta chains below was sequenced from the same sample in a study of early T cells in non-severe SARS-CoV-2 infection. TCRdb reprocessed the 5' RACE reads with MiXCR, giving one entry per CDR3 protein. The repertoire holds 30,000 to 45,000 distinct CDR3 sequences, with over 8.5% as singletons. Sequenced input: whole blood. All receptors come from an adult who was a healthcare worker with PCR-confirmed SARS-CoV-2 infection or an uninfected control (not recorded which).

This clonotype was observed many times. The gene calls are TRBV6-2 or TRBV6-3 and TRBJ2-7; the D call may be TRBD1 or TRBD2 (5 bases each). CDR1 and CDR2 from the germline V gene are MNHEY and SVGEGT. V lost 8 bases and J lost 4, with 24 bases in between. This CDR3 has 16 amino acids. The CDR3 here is CASEGPSHLSQYEQYF. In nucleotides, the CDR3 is TGTGCCAGCGAGGGGCCAAGCCATTTGTCACAGTACGAGCAGTACTTC.

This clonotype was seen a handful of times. The DNA for the CDR3 is TGCAGTGCTACTGACAGGGGTAATGAAAAACTGTTTTTT. Its protein is CSATDRGNEKLFF. V and J are TRBV20-1 and TRBJ1-4; 8 nucleotides match TRBD1. V lost 4 bases to trimming and J lost 4 bases; unmatched junction nucleotides: 2. Per the germline V gene, CDR1 is DFQATT and CDR2 is SNEGSKA (reference sequence). This CDR3 is 13 amino acids long.

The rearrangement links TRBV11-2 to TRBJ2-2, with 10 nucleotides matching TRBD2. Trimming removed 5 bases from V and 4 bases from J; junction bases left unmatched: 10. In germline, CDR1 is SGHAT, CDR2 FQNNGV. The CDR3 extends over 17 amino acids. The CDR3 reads CASSLARSGGATGELFF. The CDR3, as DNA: TGTGCCAGCAGCCTAGCCCGGAGCGGGGGGGCCACCGGGGAGCTGTTTTTT.

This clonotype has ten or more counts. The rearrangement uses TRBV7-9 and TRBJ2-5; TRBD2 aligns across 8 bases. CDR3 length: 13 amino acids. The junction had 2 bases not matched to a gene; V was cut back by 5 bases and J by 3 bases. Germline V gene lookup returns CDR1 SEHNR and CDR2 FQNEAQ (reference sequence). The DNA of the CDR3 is TGTGCCAGCAGCCCGGGACTAGAAGAGACCCAGTACTTC. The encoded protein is CASSPGLEETQYF.

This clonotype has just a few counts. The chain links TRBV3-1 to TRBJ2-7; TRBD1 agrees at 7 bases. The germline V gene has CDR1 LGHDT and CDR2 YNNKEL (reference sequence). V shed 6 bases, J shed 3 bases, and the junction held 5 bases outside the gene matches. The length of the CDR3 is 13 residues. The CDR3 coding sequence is TGTGCCAGCAGACGGGACAGCCACTACGAGCAGTACTTC. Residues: CASRRDSHYEQYF.

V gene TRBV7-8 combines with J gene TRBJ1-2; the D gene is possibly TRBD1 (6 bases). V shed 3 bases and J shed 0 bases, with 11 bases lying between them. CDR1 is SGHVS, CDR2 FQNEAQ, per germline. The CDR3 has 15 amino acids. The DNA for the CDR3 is TGTGCCAGCAGCTTTTTGGACAGTTCTAACTATGGCTACACCTTC. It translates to CASSFLDSSNYGYTF.

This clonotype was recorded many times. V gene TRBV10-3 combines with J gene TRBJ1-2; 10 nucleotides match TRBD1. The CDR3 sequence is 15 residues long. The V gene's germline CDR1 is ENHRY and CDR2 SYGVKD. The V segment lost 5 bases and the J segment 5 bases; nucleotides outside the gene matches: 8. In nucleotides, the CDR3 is TGTGCCATCAGTAATGTACAGGACAGGGGGTATGGCTACACCTTC. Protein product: CAISNVQDRGYGYTF.

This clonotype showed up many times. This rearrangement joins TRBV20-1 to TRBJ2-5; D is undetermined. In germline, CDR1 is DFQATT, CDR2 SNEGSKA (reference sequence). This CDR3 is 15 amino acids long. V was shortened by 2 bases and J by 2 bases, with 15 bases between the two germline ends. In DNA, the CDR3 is TGCAGTGCTAGACCCTTCACCCTAGTTCAAGAGACCCAGTACTTC. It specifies CSARPFTLVQETQYF.

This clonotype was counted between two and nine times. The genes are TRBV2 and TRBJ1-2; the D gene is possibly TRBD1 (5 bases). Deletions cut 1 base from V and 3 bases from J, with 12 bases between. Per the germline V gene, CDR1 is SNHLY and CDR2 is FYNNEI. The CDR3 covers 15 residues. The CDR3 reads CASSEEQRGDYGYTF. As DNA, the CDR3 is TGTGCCAGCAGTGAAGAACAGAGGGGTGACTATGGCTACACCTTC.

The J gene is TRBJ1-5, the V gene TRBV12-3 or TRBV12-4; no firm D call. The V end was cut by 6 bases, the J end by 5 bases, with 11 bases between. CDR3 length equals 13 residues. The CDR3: CASSPDRYQPQHF. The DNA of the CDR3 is TGTGCCAGCAGCCCCGACCGGTATCAGCCCCAGCATTTT.

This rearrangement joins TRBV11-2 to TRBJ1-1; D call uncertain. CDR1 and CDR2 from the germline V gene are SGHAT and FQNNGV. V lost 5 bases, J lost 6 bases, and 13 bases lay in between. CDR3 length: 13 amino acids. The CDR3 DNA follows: TGTGCCAGCAGCCTGCGGGAGTCCGCTGAAGCTTTCTTT. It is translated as CASSLRESAEAFF. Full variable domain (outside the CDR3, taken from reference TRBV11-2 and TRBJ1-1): EAGVAQSPRYKIIEKRQSVAFWCNPISGHATLYWYQQILGQGPKLLIQFQNNGVVDDSQLPKDRFSAERLKGVDSTLKIQPAKLEDSAVYLCASSLRESAEAFFGQGTRLTVV.

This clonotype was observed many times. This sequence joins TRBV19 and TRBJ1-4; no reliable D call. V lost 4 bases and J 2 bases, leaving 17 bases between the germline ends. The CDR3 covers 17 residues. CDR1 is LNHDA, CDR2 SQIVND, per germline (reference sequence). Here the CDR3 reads CASSTGIVERTNEKLFF. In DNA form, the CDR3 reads TGTGCCAGTAGTACGGGTATCGTAGAGCGGACTAATGAAAAACTGTTTTTT. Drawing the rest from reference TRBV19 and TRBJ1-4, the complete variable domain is DGGITQSPKYLFRKEGQNVTLSCEQNLNHDAMYWYRQDPGQGLRLIYYSQIVNDFQKGDIAEGYSVSREKKESFPLTVTSAQKNPTAFYLCASSTGIVERTNEKLFFGSGTQLSVL.

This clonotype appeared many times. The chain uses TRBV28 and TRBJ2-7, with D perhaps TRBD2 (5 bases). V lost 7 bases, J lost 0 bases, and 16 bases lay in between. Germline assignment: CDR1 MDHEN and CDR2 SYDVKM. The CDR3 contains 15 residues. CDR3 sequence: CASKSPGSISYEQYF. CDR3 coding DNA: TGTGCCAGCAAGAGTCCGGGAAGCATCTCCTACGAGCAGTACTTC.

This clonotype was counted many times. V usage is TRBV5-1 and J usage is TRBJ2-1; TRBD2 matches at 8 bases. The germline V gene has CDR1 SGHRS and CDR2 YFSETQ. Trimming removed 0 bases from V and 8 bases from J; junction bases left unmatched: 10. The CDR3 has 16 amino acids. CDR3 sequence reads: CASSLGSGVATDEQFF. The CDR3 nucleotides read TGCGCCAGCAGCTTGGGTAGCGGGGTAGCAACCGATGAGCAGTTCTTC.

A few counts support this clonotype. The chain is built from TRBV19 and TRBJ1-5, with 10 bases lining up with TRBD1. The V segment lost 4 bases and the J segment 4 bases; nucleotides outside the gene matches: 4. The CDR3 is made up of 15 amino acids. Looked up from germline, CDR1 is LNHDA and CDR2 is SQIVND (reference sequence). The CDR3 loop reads CASSTPGQGNQPQHF. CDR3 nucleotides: TGTGCCAGTAGTACTCCGGGACAGGGGAATCAGCCCCAGCATTTT. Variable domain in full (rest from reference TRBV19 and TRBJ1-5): DGGITQSPKYLFRKEGQNVTLSCEQNLNHDAMYWYRQDPGQGLRLIYYSQIVNDFQKGDIAEGYSVSREKKESFPLTVTSAQKNPTAFYLCASSTPGQGNQPQHFGDGTRLSIL.

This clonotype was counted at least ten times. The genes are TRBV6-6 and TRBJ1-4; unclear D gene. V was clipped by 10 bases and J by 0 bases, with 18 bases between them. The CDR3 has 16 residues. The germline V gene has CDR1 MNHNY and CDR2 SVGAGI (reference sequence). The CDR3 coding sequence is TGTGCCACCTTCACGCATAACCGTGCAACTAATGAAAAACTGTTTTTT. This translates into CATFTHNRATNEKLFF.

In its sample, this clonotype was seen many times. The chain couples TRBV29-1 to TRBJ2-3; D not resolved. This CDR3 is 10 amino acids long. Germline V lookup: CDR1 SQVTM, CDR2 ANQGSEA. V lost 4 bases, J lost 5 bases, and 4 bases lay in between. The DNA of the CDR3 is TGCAGCGTTGGGGGAGATACGCAGTATTTT. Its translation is CSVGGDTQYF.

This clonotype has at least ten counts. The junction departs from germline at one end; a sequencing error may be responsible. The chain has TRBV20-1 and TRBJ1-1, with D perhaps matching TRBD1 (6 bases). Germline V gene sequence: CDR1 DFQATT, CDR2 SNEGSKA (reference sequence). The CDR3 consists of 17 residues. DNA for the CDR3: TGCAGTGCACCCCAGGCACAGGGTGATATTCTGAAGACTGAAGCTTTCTTT. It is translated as CSAPQAQGDILKTEAFF.

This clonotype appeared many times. CDR3 sequence (DNA): TGCAGCGTTGCCCGGACAGGGCCCCACGAGCAGTACTTC. Protein: CSVARTGPHEQYF. The chain carries TRBV29-1 and TRBJ2-7; 8 bases are shared with TRBD1. CDR1 is SQVTM and CDR2 is ANQGSEA in the germline V gene. With 4 bases clipped from V and 5 bases from J, the junction kept 7 bases outside the gene matches. There are 13 residues in the CDR3.

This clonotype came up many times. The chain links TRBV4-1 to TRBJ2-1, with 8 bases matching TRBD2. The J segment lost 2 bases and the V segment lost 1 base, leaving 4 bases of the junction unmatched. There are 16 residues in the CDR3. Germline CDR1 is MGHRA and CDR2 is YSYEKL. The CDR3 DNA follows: TGCGCCAGCAGCCAAGGGCGGGGGGCGACCTACAATGAGCAGTTCTTC. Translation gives CASSQGRGATYNEQFF.

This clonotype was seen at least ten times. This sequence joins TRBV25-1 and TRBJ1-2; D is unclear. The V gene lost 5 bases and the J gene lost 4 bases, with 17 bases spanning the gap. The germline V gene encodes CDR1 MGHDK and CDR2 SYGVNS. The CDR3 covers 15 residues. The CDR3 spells CASSPLGGIGYGYTF. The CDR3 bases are TGTGCCAGCAGTCCCCTCGGCGGGATCGGCTATGGCTACACCTTC.

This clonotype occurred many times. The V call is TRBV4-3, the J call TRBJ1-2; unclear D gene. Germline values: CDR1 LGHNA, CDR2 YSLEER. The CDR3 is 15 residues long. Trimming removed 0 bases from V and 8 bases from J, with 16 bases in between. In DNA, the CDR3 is TGCGCCAGCAGCCAAGATCAGGATCGGGGAAGAGGCTACACCTTC. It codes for CASSQDQDRGRGYTF.

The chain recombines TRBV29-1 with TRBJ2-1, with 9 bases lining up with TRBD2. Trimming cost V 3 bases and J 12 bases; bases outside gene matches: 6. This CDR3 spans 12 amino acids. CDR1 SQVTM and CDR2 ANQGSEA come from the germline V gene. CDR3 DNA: TGCAGCGTTGACCAAAGCGGGGGGCCGCAGTTCTTC. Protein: CSVDQSGGPQFF.

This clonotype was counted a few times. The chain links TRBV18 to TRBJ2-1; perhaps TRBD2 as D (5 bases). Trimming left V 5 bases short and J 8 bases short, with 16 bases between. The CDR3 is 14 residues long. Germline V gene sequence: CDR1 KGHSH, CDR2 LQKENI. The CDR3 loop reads CASSSRTYGYEQFF. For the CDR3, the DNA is TGTGCCAGCTCATCTAGGACTTATGGGTATGAGCAGTTCTTC.

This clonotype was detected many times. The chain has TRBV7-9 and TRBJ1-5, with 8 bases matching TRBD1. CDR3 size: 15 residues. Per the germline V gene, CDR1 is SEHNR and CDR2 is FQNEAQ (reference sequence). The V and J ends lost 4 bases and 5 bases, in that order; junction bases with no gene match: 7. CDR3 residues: CASSSTRGPDQPQHF. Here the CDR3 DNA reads TGTGCCAGCAGCTCGACCAGGGGGCCGGATCAGCCCCAGCATTTT. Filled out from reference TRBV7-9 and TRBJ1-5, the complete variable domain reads DTGVSQNPRHKITKRGQNVTFRCDPISEHNRLYWYRQTLGQGPEFLTYFQNEAQLEKSRLLSDRFSAERPKGSFSTLEIQRTEQGDSAMYLCASSSTRGPDQPQHFGDGTRLSIL.

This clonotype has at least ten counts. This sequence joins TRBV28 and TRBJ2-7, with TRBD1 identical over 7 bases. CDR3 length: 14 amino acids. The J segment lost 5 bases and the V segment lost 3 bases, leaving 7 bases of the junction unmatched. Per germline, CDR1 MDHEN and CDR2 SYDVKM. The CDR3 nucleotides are TGTGCCAGCAGTTTCGACGACAGGGACCACGAGCAGTACTTC. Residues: CASSFDDRDHEQYF.

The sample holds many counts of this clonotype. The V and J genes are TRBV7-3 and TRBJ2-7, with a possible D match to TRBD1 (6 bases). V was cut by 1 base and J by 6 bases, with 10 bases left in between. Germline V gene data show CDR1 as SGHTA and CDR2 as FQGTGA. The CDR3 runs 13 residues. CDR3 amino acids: CASSLILGAEQYF. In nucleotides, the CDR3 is TGTGCCAGCAGCTTAATTTTGGGGGCCGAGCAGTACTTC.

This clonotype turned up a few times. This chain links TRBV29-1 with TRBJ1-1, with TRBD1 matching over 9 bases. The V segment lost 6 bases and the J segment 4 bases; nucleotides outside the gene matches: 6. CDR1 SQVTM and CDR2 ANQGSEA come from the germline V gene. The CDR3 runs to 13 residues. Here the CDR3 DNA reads TGCAGCGTCAGACGGGACAGGGTCACTGAAGCTTTCTTT. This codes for CSVRRDRVTEAFF.

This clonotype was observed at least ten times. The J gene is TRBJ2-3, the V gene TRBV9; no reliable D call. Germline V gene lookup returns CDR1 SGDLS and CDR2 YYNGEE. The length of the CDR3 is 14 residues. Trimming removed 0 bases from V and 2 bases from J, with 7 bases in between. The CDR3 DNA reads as TGTGCCAGCAGCGTAGACTATTCCACAGATACGCAGTATTTT. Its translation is CASSVDYSTDTQYF.

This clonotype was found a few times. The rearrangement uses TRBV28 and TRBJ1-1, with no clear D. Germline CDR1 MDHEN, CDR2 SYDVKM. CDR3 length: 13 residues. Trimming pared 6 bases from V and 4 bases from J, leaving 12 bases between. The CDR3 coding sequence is TGTGCCAGCAGCCCATTACGGGGCACTGAAGCTTTCTTT. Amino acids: CASSPLRGTEAFF.